The T cell receptor (beta chain) under discussion was sequenced for a study of blood T cell repertoires in COVID-19. Study information: There were acute and convalescent COVID-19 samples, and they came from the United States, Italy and Spain.

This clone was detected only once. Trimming stripped 4 bases from V and 4 bases from J, with 14 bases between. This CDR3 is built from 15 residues. In germline, CDR1 is SGHNT, CDR2 YYREEE (reference sequence). As originally analysed: Cell counts per sample came from amplifying reference gene primers. Profiling relied on immunoSEQ multiplex PCR, and the TCRdb table lists in-frame clones only, not all of them. V and J calls and clone size come straight from that table; D and trimming were deduced from the DNA. The data contain around 71,000 clones, around 83% of them singletons. The source of this sequence is a man older than 75 with acute or convalescent COVID-19. Sequencing was done on a sample of peripheral blood. This chain uses TRBV5-4 with TRBJ2-2; a possible D gene is TRBD2 (6 bases). The CDR3, as DNA: TGTGCCAGCAGCACCGGAGGGGCGAGCACCGGGGAGCTGTTTTTT. The encoded protein is CASSTGGASTGELFF.